A selection of T cell receptor beta chains follows, all from one sample in a study of CD8+ T cells in alopecia areata. TCRdb's copy holds only in-frame clones and misses some; the assay was immunoSEQ multiplex PCR. The sample carries 110,000 to 150,000 clones, around 51% recorded once. The sample consisted of CD4+ T cells sorted from blood, taken at week 0. The receptors come from a human donor with alopecia areata. Each CDR3 is given with its conserved first and last residue. The D gene is left open where the match is weak.

v_gene	d_gene	j_gene	CDR3aa
TRBV29-1	NA	TRBJ2-4	CSVAGQAKNIQYF
TRBV7-8	NA	TRBJ2-7	CASSPRQSSYEQYF
TRBV7-2	TRBD1	TRBJ1-4	CASSKQGRTNEKLFF
TRBV20-1	NA	TRBJ2-3	CSAPIGDTQYF
TRBV28	NA	TRBJ2-1	CASSFTDSYNEQFF
TRBV2	NA	TRBJ2-7	CASDSYEQYF
TRBV28	NA	TRBJ2-5	CASSFAGPGETQYF
TRBV19	TRBD2	TRBJ2-5	CASKITSGRETQYF
TRBV10-2	NA	TRBJ2-7	CASSDTRYEQYF
TRBV30	NA	TRBJ1-5	CAWREGPNQPQHF
TRBV9	TRBD1	TRBJ2-7	CASSPGSDRGGVEQYF
TRBV5-1	NA	TRBJ2-5	CASSYPGREETQYF
TRBV29-1	NA	TRBJ2-7	CSVVQGSYEQYF
TRBV23-1	TRBD1	TRBJ2-7	CASSRRGDREFWEQYF
TRBV29-1	NA	TRBJ2-4	CSAGGGGTAQNIQYF
TRBV30	NA	TRBJ1-5	CAWSWRRDQPQHF
TRBV5-1	NA	TRBJ1-5	CASSLEEGQPQHF
TRBV4-3	NA	TRBJ2-3	CASSQDQGHTDTQYF
TRBV25-1	NA	TRBJ2-5	CASSDRLEETQYF
TRBV10-3	TRBD1	TRBJ1-2	CAISVQGSDYGYTF
TRBV7-9	TRBD1	TRBJ2-1	CASEGQGRRNEQFF
TRBV29-1	NA	TRBJ2-5	CSVEAPQGYQETQYF
TRBV5-1	TRBD2	TRBJ2-1	CASSWRAGAYNEQFF
TRBV2	NA	TRBJ1-2	CASSELTLEDGYTF
TRBV14	NA	TRBJ2-1	CASSQRAGNFEVNEQFF
TRBV7-8	NA	TRBJ1-1	CASSLARTVMNTEAFF